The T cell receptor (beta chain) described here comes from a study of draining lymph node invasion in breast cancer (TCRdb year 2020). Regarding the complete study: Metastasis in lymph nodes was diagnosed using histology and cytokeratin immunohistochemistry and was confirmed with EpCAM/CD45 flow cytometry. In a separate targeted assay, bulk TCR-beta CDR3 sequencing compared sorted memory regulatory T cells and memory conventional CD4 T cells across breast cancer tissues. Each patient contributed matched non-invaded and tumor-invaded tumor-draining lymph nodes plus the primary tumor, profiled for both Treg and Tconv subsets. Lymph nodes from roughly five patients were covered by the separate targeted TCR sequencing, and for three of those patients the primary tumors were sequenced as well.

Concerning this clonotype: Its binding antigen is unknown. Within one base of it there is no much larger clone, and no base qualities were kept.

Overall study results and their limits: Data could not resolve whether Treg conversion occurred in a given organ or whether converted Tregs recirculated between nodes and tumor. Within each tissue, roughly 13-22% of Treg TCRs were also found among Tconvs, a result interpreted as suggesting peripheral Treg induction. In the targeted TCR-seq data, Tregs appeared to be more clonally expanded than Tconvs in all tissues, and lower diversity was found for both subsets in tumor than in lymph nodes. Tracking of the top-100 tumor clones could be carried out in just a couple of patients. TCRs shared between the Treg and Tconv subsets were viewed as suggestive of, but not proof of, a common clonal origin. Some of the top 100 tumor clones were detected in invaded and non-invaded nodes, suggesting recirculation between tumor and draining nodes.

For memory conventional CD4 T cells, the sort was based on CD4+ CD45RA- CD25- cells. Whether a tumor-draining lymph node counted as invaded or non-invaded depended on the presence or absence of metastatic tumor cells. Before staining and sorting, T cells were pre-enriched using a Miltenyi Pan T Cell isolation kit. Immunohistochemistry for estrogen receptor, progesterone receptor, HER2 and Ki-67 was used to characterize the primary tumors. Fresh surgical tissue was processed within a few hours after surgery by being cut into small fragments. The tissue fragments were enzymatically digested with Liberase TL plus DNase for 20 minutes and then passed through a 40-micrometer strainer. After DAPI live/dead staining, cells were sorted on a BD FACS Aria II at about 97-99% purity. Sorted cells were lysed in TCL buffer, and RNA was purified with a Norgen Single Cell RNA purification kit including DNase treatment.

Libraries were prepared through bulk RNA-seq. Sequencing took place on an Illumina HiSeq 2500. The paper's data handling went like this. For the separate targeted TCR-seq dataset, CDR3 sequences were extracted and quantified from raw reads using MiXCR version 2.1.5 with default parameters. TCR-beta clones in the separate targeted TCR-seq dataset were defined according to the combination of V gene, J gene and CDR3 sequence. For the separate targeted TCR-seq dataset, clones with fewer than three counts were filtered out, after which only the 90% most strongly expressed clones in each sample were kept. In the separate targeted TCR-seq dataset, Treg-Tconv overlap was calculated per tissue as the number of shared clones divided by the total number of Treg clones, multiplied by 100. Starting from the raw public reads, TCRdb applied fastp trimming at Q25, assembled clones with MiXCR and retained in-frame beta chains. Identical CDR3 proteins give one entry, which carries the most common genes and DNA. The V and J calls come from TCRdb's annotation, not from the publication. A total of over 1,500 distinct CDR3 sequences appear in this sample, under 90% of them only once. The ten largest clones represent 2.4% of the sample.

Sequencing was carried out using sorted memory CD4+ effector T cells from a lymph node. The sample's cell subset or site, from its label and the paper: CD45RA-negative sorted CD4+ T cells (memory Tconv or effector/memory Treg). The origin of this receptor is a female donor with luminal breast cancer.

The CDR3 has the sequence CASSPPRASSYNEQFF. The base sequence is TGTGCCAGCTCACCGCCACGCGCCAGCTCCTACAATGAGCAGTTCTTC. Rearrangement joined TRBV18 to TRBJ2-1; confidence is insufficient to name the D gene. CDR1 is given as KGHSH and CDR2 as LQKENI, both from the germline V gene. V loses 3 bases of germline sequence and J loses 0 bases, and the interval between the two ends is 12 bases. From the cysteine through the phenylalanine, the CDR3 covers 16 amino acids. This entry keeps only the CDR3 DNA: 48 bases, framed from base 1. Joined to the reference TRBV18 and TRBJ2-1 proteins, this CDR3 gives the full variable domain: NAGVMQNPRHLVRRRGQEARLRCSPMKGHSHVYWYRQLPEEGLKFMVYLQKENIIDESGMPKERFSAEFPKEGPSILRIQQVVRGDSAAYFCASSPPRASSYNEQFFGPGTRLTVL.